This T cell receptor beta chain was documented in a study of blood T cell repertoires in COVID-19 (dated by TCRdb to about 2020). Regarding the study in general: Samples covering the acute and convalescent phases of COVID-19 were provided by collaborators in the United States, Italy and Spain. The material from the prospective study consisted of cDNA or gDNA derived from T cells, B-cell-depleted T cells, or PBMCs. The dataset comprised deeply sampled blood TCRbeta repertoires from subjects exposed to, actively infected with, or recovered from COVID-19. The repertoires were made available in a free public database intended to serve as a resource for research on the immune response to SARS-CoV-2. Samples were obtained from the ongoing ImmuneRACE study (first 160 participants) and from 1,254 subjects provided by 6 global collaborators. Nearly every sample came with metadata listing a de-identified subject ID, COVID-19 status, age in years and sex. Where available, HLA class I and class II types were obtained from metadata supplied by the sample provider rather than from assay-based typing.

Collaborating institutions collected whole blood in K2EDTA tubes following their own protocols. For TCRbeta analysis, collaborator samples were shipped as frozen whole blood, as isolated PBMCs, or as DNA extracted from either sample type. The research as a whole found: How much clinical and demographic metadata was included differed by source and by participant, and the metadata was provided uncurated.

TCRbeta CDR3 regions were amplified from genomic DNA using the immunoSEQ Assay, a bias-controlled multiplex PCR. The authors' pipeline ran thus. Within the assay, amplification of reference gene primers was used to estimate how many nucleated cells each sample contained. To quantify the absolute abundance of each unique TCRbeta CDR3 rearrangement, sequence reads were collapsed and filtered. Productive Simpson clonality was computed per sample as the square root of Simpson's diversity index over productive rearrangements. This is the immuneACCESS table as TCRdb keeps it, with only in-frame sequences that have V and J called. A part of the clones is gone; compared with another copy, unresolved V genes explain less than half, and the rest is unexplained. From that table come the V and J calls and clone size; the DNA was used to work out D and trimming. This sample holds about 150,000 clones; 75% to 85% were observed only once. The top ten clones comprise 9.8% of the sample.

This clone was detected a few times. Its antigen has not been determined. No quality values exist for individual bases; no much larger clone is one base distant. Germline trimming amounts to 1 base on V and 1 base on J, with 3 as the count of junction bases outside the gene matches. Including the terminal cysteine and phenylalanine, the CDR3 comprises 17 residues. The only DNA kept is the CDR3, 51 bases in frame from the first base. Per the germline V gene, LGHNA is the CDR1 and YNFKEQ is the CDR2. The specimen sequenced was peripheral blood. This sequence uses TRBV4-2 and TRBJ2-5; a stretch of 13 junction bases matches TRBD2. This receptor was obtained from a woman in her forties or fifties with acute or convalescent COVID-19. The CDR3 protein: CASSQGTSGSSQETQYF. The DNA reads as follows: TGTGCCAGCAGCCAAGGGACTAGCGGGAGTTCCCAAGAGACCCAGTACTTC.